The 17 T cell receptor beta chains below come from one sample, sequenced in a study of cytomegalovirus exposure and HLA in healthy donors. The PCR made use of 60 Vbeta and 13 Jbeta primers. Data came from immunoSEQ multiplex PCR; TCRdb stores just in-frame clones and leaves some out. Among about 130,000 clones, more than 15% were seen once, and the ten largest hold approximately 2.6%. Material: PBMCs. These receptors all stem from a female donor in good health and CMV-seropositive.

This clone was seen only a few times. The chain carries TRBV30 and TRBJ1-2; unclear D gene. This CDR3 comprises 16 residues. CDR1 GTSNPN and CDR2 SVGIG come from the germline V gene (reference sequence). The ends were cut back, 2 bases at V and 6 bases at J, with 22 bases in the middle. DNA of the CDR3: TGTGCCTGGAGTTTATTCCCCACAAAAATGTTGGATGGCTACACCTTC. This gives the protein CAWSLFPTKMLDGYTF.

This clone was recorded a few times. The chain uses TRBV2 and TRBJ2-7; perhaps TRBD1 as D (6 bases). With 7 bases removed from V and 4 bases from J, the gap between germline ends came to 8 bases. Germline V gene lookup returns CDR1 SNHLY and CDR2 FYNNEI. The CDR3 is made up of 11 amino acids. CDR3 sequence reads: CASKGEYEQYF. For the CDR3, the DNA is TGTGCCAGCAAGGGGGAGTACGAGCAGTACTTC.

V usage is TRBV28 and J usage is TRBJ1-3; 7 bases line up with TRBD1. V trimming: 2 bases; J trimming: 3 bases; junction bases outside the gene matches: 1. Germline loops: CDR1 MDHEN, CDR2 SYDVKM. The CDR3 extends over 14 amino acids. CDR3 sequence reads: CASSLTGVGNTIYF. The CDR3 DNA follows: TGTGCCAGCAGTTTAACAGGGGTTGGAAACACCATATATTTT.

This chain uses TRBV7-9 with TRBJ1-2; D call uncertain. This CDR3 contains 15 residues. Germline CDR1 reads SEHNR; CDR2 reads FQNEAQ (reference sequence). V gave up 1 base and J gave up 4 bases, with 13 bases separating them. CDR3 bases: TGTGCCAGCAGCTTAGAGTCAACGCCGGTCTATGGCTACACCTTC. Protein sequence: CASSLESTPVYGYTF.

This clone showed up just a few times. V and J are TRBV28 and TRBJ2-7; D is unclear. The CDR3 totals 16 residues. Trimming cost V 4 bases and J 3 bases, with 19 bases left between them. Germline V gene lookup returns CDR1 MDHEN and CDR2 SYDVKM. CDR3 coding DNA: TGTGCCAGCAGTTCACCCCAATGGGCATATAACTACGAGCAGTACTTC. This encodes CASSSPQWAYNYEQYF.

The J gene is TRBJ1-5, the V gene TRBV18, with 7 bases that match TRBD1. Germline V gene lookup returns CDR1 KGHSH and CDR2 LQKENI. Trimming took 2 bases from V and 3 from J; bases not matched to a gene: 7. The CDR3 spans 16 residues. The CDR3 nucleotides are TGTGCCAGCTCACCATCGTTGACAGGGAACAATCAGCCCCAGCATTTT. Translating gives CASSPSLTGNNQPQHF.

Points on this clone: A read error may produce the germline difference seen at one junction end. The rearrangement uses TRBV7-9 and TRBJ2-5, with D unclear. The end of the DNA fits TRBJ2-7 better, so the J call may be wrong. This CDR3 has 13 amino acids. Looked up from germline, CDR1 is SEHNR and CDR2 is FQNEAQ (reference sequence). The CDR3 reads CASSSILSSEQYF. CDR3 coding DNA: TGTGCCAGCAGCTCCATACTGTCCTCCGAGCAGTACTTC.

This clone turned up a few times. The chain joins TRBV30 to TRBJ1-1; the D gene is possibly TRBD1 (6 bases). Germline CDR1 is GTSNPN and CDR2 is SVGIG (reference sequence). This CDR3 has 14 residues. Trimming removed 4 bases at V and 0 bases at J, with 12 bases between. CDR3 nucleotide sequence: TGTGCCTGGAAACCCGGACAGATGAACACTGAAGCTTTCTTT. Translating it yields CAWKPGQMNTEAFF.

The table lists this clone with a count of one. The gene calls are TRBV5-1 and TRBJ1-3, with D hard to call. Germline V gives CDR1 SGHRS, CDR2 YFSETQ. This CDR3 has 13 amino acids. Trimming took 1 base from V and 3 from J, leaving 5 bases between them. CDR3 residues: CASSLPGGNTIYF. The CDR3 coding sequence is TGCGCCAGCAGCTTGCCCGGTGGAAACACCATATATTTT. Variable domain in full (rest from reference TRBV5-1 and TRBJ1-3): KAGVTQTPRYLIKTRGQQVTLSCSPISGHRSVSWYQQTPGQGLQFLFEYFSETQRNKGNFPGRFSGRQFSNSRSEMNVSTLELGDSALYLCASSLPGGNTIYFGEGSWLTVV.

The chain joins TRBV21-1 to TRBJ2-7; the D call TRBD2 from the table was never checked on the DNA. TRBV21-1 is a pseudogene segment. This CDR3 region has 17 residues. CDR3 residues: CASSKCPSGYFSYEQYF. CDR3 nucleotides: TGTGCCAGCAGCAAATGTCCTAGCGGGTATTTCTCCTACGAGCAGTACTTC.

In DNA form, the CDR3 reads TGTGCCAGCAGTGAAGCAAGACACCAGCCCCAGCATTTT. This sequence encodes CASSEARHQPQHF. The rearrangement uses TRBV6-1 and TRBJ1-5; D gene uncertain. The CDR3 is made up of 13 amino acids. V gave up 0 bases and J gave up 7 bases, with 7 bases separating them. CDR1 is MNHNS, CDR2 SASEGT, per germline.

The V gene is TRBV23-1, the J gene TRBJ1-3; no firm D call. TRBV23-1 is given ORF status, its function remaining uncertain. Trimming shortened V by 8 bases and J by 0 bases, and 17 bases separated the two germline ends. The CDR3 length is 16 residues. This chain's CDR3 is CASLGRVPSSGNTIYF. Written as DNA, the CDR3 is TGCGCCAGCCTAGGTCGGGTTCCATCCTCTGGAAACACCATATATTTT.

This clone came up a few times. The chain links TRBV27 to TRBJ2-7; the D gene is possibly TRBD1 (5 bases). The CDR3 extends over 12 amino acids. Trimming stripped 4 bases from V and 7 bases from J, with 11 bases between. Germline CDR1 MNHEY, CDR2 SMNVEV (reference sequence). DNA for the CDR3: TGTGCCAGCAGTTCCAGGGTGGGGGAGCAGTACTTC. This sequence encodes CASSSRVGEQYF.

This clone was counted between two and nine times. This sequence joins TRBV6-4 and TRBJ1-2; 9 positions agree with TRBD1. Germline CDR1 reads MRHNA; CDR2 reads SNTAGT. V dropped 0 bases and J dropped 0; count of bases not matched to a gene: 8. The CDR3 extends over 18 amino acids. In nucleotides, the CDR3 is TGTGCCAGCAGTGACTCGAGTCTCCGGGACAGGGCTAACTATGGCTACACCTTC. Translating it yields CASSDSSLRDRANYGYTF.

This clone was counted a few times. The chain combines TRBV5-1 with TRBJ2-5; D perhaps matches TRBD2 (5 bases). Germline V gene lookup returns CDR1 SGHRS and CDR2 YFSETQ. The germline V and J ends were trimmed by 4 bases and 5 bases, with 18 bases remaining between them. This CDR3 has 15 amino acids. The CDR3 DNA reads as TGCGCCAGCAGCGTCGAGGGAGCCGTCTGGGAGACCCAGTACTTC. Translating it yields CASSVEGAVWETQYF.

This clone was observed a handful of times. CDR3 loop: CASSYSTSPYGYTF. The CDR3 region has the DNA TGTGCCAGCAGTTATTCGACATCCCCGTATGGCTACACCTTC. The chain carries TRBV6-5 and TRBJ1-2; D call uncertain. V lost 3 bases, J lost 5 bases, and 13 bases lay in between. Germline CDR1 is MNHEY and CDR2 is SVGAGI. The CDR3 is 14 amino acids.

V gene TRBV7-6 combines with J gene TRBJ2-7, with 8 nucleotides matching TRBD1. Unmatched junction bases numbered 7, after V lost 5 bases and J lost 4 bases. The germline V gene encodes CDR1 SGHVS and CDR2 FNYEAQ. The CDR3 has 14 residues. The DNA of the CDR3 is TGTGCCAGCAGCCTTGGACAGGGAGCGTACGAGCAGTACTTC. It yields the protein CASSLGQGAYEQYF.